These T cell receptor beta chains were read from a single sample in a study of T cell changes during pregnancy in multiple sclerosis. Sequencing used immunoSEQ multiplex PCR; TCRdb keeps in-frame clones, though not all of them. The table records about 67,000 clones, about nine tenths of them present only once. The sequencing here drew on peripheral blood, taken in the second trimester of pregnancy. The source of these receptors is a female donor with multiple sclerosis, enrolled in a pregnancy study. The CDR3 runs from the conserved cysteine through the conserved F or W. A D gene is named only where the DNA matches it firmly. Clone sizes are given selectively: once, few, many, or a class where the clone is expanded.

CDR3 protein: CASSKQGSSYNEQFF
CDR3 DNA: TGTGCCAGCAGCAAACAGGGGTCCTCCTACAATGAGCAGTTCTTC
D gene: TRBD1
V gene: TRBV7-9
clone size: -
CDR3 length: 15
J gene: TRBJ2-1

CDR3 protein: CASSKSGQVNMNTEAFF
CDR3 DNA: TGTGCCAGCAGCAAATCCGGACAGGTGAACATGAACACTGAAGCTTTCTTT
D gene: -
V gene: TRBV21-1
clone size: -
CDR3 length: 17
J gene: TRBJ1-1

CDR3 protein: CAWSVWEEKLFF
CDR3 DNA: TGTGCCTGGAGTGTATGGGAGGAAAAACTGTTTTTT
D gene: -
V gene: TRBV30
clone size: -
CDR3 length: 12
J gene: TRBJ1-4

CDR3 protein: CASSKQSAKNIQYF
CDR3 DNA: TGTGCCAGCTCAAAACAGTCAGCCAAAAACATTCAGTACTTC
D gene: -
V gene: TRBV18
clone size: -
CDR3 length: 14
J gene: TRBJ2-4

CDR3 protein: CASSQHQGGPYNEQFF
CDR3 DNA: TGTGCCAGCAGCCAACACCAGGGAGGCCCCTACAATGAGCAGTTCTTC
D gene: -
V gene: TRBV14
clone size: -
CDR3 length: 16
J gene: TRBJ2-1

CDR3 protein: CAISDQTGTGNTIYF
CDR3 DNA: TGTGCCATCAGTGACCAGACAGGCACTGGAAACACCATATATTTT
D gene: -
V gene: TRBV10-3
clone size: -
CDR3 length: 15
J gene: TRBJ1-3

CDR3 protein: CASSPLQGVREQYF
CDR3 DNA: TGTGCCAGCAGTCCCCTTCAAGGGGTCCGCGAGCAGTACTTC
D gene: -
V gene: TRBV27
clone size: -
CDR3 length: 14
J gene: TRBJ2-7

CDR3 protein: CASSLAVVGTDTQYF
CDR3 DNA: TGCGCCAGCAGCTTGGCTGTAGTGGGCACAGATACGCAGTATTTT
D gene: -
V gene: TRBV5-1
clone size: -
CDR3 length: 15
J gene: TRBJ2-3

CDR3 protein: CASSAGTSETYEQYF
CDR3 DNA: TGTGCCAGCAGCGCCGGGACTAGCGAAACCTACGAGCAGTACTTC
D gene: TRBD2
V gene: TRBV9
clone size: -
CDR3 length: 15
J gene: TRBJ2-7

CDR3 protein: CASSLRQGTNEKLFF
CDR3 DNA: TGTGCCAGCTCACTGCGACAGGGTACTAATGAAAAACTGTTTTTT
D gene: TRBD1
V gene: TRBV18
clone size: -
CDR3 length: 15
J gene: TRBJ1-4

CDR3 protein: CASSLAGQLNTEAFF
CDR3 DNA: TGTGCCAGCAGCTTAGCGGGACAGCTGAACACTGAAGCTTTCTTT
D gene: TRBD1
V gene: TRBV7-9
clone size: -
CDR3 length: 15
J gene: TRBJ1-1

CDR3 protein: CASSPQGAGNHF
CDR3 DNA: TGTGCCAGCTCACCACAAGGAGCGGGGAATCACTTT
D gene: -
V gene: TRBV18
clone size: few
CDR3 length: 12
J gene: TRBJ1-1

CDR3 protein: CASSLLAGAYNEQFF
CDR3 DNA: TGCGCCAGCAGCCTTCTAGCGGGAGCCTACAATGAGCAGTTCTTC
D gene: TRBD2
V gene: TRBV4-3
clone size: -
CDR3 length: 15
J gene: TRBJ2-1

CDR3 protein: CASSLTSRGLGAREQFF
CDR3 DNA: TGTGCCAGCAGCTTAACCTCTCGGGGATTGGGGGCGCGGGAGCAGTTCTTC
D gene: -
V gene: TRBV11-3
clone size: -
CDR3 length: 17
J gene: TRBJ2-1

CDR3 protein: CASSPGQGDRLNYGYTF
CDR3 DNA: TGTGCCAGCTCTCCCGGACAGGGGGATAGACTAAACTATGGCTACACCTTC
D gene: TRBD1
V gene: TRBV19
clone size: -
CDR3 length: 17
J gene: TRBJ1-2

CDR3 protein: CASSFGGGGYNEQFF
CDR3 DNA: TGTGCCAGCAGTTTCGGTGGCGGGGGTTACAATGAGCAGTTCTTC
D gene: TRBD2
V gene: TRBV27
clone size: -
CDR3 length: 15
J gene: TRBJ2-1

CDR3 protein: CASGGWVKSYNEQFF
CDR3 DNA: TGTGCCAGCGGGGGGTGGGTCAAAAGCTACAATGAGCAGTTCTTC
D gene: -
V gene: TRBV28
clone size: once
CDR3 length: 15
J gene: TRBJ2-1

CDR3 protein: CAWSVGQGGYTF
CDR3 DNA: TGTGCCTGGAGTGTTGGGCAGGGTGGCTACACCTTC
D gene: -
V gene: TRBV30
clone size: -
CDR3 length: 12
J gene: TRBJ1-2

CDR3 protein: CASSPGSQDQPQHF
CDR3 DNA: TGTGCCAGTAGCCCAGGGTCTCAAGATCAGCCCCAGCATTTT
D gene: -
V gene: TRBV19
clone size: -
CDR3 length: 14
J gene: TRBJ1-5

CDR3 protein: CASSRSRDYDYGYTF
CDR3 DNA: TGTGCCAGCAGCCGCAGCCGGGACTACGACTATGGCTACACCTTC
D gene: -
V gene: TRBV6-1
clone size: -
CDR3 length: 15
J gene: TRBJ1-2

CDR3 protein: CASKRAGNTDTQYF
CDR3 DNA: TGTGCCAGTAAGCGAGCGGGGAACACAGATACGCAGTATTTT
D gene: TRBD2
V gene: TRBV19
clone size: -
CDR3 length: 14
J gene: TRBJ2-3

CDR3 protein: CASRETGTGGSYEQYF
CDR3 DNA: TGTGCCAGCAGAGAAACCGGGACAGGGGGCTCCTACGAGCAGTACTTC
D gene: TRBD1
V gene: TRBV6-1
clone size: -
CDR3 length: 16
J gene: TRBJ2-7

CDR3 protein: CASSSQGNEQYF
CDR3 DNA: TGCGCCAGCAGCTCACAGGGAAACGAGCAGTACTTC
D gene: -
V gene: TRBV5-1
clone size: once
CDR3 length: 12
J gene: TRBJ2-7

CDR3 protein: CASSTRTGGYGYTF
CDR3 DNA: TGTGCCAGTAGTACGAGGACAGGGGGCTATGGCTACACCTTC
D gene: TRBD1
V gene: TRBV19
clone size: -
CDR3 length: 14
J gene: TRBJ1-2

CDR3 protein: CASTNQTPLHF
CDR3 DNA: TGTGCCAGCACCAACCAGACACCCCTCCACTTT
D gene: -
V gene: TRBV6-1
clone size: -
CDR3 length: 11
J gene: TRBJ1-6

CDR3 protein: CASSQENQRLSGYTF
CDR3 DNA: TGTGCCAGCAGCCAAGAAAACCAGCGACTATCTGGCTACACCTTC
D gene: -
V gene: TRBV14
clone size: -
CDR3 length: 15
J gene: TRBJ1-2

CDR3 protein: CAWRRDTEAFF
CDR3 DNA: TGTGCCTGGAGACGGGACACTGAAGCTTTCTTT
D gene: -
V gene: TRBV30
clone size: -
CDR3 length: 11
J gene: TRBJ1-1

CDR3 protein: CASDLVEAGGSTDTQYF
CDR3 DNA: TGTGCCAGCGACCTAGTTGAGGCGGGGGGATCCACAGATACGCAGTATTTT
D gene: TRBD2
V gene: TRBV7-9
clone size: -
CDR3 length: 17
J gene: TRBJ2-3

CDR3 protein: CASSRGTGGLNEQFF
CDR3 DNA: TGCGCCAGCAGCCGCGGGACAGGGGGGCTAAATGAGCAGTTCTTC
D gene: TRBD1
V gene: TRBV4-1
clone size: -
CDR3 length: 15
J gene: TRBJ2-1